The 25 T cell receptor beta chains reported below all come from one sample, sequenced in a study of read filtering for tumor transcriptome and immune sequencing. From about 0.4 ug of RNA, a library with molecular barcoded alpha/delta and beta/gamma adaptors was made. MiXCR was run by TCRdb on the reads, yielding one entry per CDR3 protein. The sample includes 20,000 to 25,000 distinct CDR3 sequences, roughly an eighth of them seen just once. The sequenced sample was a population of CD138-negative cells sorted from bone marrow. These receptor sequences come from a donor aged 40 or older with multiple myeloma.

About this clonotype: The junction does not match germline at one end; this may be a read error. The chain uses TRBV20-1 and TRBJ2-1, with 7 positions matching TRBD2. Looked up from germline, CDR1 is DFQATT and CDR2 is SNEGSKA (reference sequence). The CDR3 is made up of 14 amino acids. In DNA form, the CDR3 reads TGCGGTGCCCTTAGGTCTAGCGGCTACAATGAGCAGTTCTTC. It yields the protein CGALRSSGYNEQFF.

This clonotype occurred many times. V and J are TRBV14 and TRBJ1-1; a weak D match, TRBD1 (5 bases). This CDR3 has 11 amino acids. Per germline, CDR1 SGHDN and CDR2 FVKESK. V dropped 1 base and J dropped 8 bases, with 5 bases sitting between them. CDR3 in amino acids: CASSQGQEAFF. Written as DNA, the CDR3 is TGTGCCAGCAGCCAAGGACAGGAAGCTTTCTTT.

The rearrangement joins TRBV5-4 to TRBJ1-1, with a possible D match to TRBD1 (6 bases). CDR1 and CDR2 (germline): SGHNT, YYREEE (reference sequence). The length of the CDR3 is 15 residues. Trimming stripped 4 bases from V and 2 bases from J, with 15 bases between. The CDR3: CASSPGGSLNTEAFF. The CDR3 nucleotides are TGTGCCAGCAGCCCTGGGGGCAGCTTAAACACTGAAGCTTTCTTT.

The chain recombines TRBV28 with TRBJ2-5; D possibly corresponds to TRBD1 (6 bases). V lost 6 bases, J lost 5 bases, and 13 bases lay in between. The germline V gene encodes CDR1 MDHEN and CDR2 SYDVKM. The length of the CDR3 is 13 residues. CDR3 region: CASSPQGMETQYF. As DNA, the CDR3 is TGTGCCAGCAGCCCGCAGGGGATGGAGACCCAGTACTTC.

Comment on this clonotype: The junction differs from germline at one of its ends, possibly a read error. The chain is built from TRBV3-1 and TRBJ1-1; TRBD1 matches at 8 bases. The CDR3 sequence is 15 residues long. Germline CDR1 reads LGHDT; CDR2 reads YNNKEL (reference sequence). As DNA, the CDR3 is TGTGCCAGCAGCCAAGCCCGGACAGGGAACGCTGAAGCTTTCTTT. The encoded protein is CASSQARTGNAEAFF.

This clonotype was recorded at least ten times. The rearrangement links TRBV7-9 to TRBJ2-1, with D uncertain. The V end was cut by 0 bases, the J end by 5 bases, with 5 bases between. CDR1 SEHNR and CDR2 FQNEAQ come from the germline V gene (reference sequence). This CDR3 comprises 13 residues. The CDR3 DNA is TGTGCCAGCAGCTTAGCGGTTCACAATGAGCAGTTCTTC. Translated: CASSLAVHNEQFF.

CDR3 coding DNA: TGCAGTGCAAGATCGCCAGGGACTAGCGCTTACGAGCAGTACTTC. Protein sequence: CSARSPGTSAYEQYF. The rearrangement uses TRBV20-1 and TRBJ2-7, with 10 nucleotides matching TRBD2. Germline loops: CDR1 DFQATT, CDR2 SNEGSKA (reference sequence). This CDR3 has 15 amino acids. V shed 6 bases and J 4 bases; nucleotides not matched to a gene: 12.

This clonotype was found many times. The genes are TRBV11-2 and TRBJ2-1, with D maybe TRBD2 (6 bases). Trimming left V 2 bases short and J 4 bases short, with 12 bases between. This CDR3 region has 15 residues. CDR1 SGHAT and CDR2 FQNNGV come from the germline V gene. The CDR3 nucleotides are TGTGCCAGCAGCTTATCGGGGGAATTATACAATGAGCAGTTCTTC. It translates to CASSLSGELYNEQFF.

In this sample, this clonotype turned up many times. Written as DNA, the CDR3 is TGTGCCAGCAGCCAGGGACTTCCAAGTGAGCAGTTCTTC. Residues: CASSQGLPSEQFF. V is TRBV3-1 and J is TRBJ2-1; D is perhaps TRBD2 (6 bases). The CDR3 contains 13 residues. The V gene lost 3 bases and the J gene lost 9 bases, with 12 bases spanning the gap. Germline CDR1 and CDR2: LGHDT and YNNKEL (reference sequence).

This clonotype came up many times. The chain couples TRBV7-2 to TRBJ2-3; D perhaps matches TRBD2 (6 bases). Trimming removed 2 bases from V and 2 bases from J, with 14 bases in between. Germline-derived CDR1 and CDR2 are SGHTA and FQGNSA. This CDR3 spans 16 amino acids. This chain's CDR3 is CASSLNGRGATDTQYF. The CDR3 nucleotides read TGTGCCAGCAGCTTAAACGGTCGCGGGGCCACAGATACGCAGTATTTT.

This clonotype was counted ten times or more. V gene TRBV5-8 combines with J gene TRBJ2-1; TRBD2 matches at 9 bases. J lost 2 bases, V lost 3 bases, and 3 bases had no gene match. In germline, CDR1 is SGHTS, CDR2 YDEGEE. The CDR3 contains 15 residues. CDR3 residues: CASSSRLAAYNEQFF. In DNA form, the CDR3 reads TGTGCCAGCAGCTCAAGACTAGCGGCCTACAATGAGCAGTTCTTC. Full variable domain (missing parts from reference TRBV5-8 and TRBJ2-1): EAGVTQSPTHLIKTRGQQATLRCSPISGHTSVYWYQQALGLGLQFLLWYDEGEERNRGNFPPRFSGRQFPNYSSELNVNALELEDSALYLCASSSRLAAYNEQFFGPGTRLTVL.

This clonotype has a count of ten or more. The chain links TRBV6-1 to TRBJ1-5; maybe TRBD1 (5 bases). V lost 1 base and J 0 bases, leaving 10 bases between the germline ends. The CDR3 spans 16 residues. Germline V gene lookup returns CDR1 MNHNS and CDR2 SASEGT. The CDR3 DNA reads TGTGCCAGCAGTGAAGTGGGGACTCTTAGCAATCAGCCCCAGCATTTT. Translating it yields CASSEVGTLSNQPQHF.

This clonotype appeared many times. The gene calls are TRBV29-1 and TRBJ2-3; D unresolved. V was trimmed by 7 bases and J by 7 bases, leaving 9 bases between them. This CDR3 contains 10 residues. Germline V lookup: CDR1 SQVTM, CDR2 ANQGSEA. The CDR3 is CSGFLNTQYF. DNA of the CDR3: TGCAGCGGTTTCTTGAATACGCAGTATTTT.

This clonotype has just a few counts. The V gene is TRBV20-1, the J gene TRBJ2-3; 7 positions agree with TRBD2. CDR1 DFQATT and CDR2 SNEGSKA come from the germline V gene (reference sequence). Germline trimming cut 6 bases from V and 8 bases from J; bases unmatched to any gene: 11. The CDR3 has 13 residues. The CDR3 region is CSAARAGRGTQYF. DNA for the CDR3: TGCAGTGCGGCTAGAGCGGGAAGGGGTACGCAGTATTTT.

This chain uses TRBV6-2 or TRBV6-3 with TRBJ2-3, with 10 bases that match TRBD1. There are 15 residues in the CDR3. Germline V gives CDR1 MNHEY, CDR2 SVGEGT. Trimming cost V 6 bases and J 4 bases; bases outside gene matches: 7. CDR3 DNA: TGTGCCAGCAGACACGGGACAGGGGCCTCAGATACGCAGTATTTT. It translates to CASRHGTGASDTQYF.

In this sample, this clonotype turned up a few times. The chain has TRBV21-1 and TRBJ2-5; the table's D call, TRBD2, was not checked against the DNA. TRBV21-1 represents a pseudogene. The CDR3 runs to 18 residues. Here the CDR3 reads CASSKVGAPGSGQETQYF. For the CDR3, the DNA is TGTGCCAGCAGCAAAGTAGGGGCTCCGGGTAGCGGGCAAGAGACCCAGTACTTC.

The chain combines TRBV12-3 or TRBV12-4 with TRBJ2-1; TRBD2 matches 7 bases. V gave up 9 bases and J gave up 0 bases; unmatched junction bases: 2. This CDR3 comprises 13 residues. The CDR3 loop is CASGGSSYNEQFF. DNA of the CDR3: TGTGCCAGTGGCGGGAGCTCCTACAATGAGCAGTTCTTC.

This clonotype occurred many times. The CDR3 here is CASSLVDRVKTQYF. The CDR3 DNA reads as TGTGCCAGCAGCTTAGTTGACAGGGTGAAGACCCAGTACTTC. V usage is TRBV7-9 and J usage is TRBJ2-5, with TRBD1 matching over 7 bases. Losses at the gene ends were 1 base for V and 6 bases for J; bases not matched to a gene: 5. The V gene's germline CDR1 is SEHNR and CDR2 FQNEAQ (reference sequence). This CDR3 region has 14 residues.

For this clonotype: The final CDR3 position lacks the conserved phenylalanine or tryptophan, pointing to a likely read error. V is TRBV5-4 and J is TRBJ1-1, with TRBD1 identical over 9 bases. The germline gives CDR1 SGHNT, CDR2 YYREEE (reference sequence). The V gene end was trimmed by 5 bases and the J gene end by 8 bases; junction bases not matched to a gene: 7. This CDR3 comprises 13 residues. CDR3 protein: CASRGDRATEAFL. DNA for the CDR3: TGTGCCAGCAGAGGGGACAGGGCGACCGAAGCTTTCCTT.

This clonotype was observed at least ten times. The CDR3 DNA sequence: TGTGCCAGCCGTACTGGGCAGAACACCGGGGAGCTGTTTTTT. Translation gives CASRTGQNTGELFF. This sequence joins TRBV28 and TRBJ2-2; unclear D gene. Germline values: CDR1 MDHEN, CDR2 SYDVKM. The CDR3 consists of 14 residues. V was shortened by 8 bases and J by 1 base, with 11 bases between the two germline ends.

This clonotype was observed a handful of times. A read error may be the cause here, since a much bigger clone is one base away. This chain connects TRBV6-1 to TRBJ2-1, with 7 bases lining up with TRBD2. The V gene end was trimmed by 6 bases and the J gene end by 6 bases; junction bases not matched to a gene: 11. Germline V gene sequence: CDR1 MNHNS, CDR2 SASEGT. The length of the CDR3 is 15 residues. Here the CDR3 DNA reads TGTGCCAGCAGAGATCGAGCGGGACCCTGCAATGAGCAGTTCTTC. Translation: CASRDRAGPCNEQFF.

CDR3 DNA: TGCAGTGCTCCTGGGGGGGACTCCTATAATTCACCCCTCCACTTT. This codes for CSAPGGDSYNSPLHF. The chain links TRBV20-1 to TRBJ1-6; TRBD1 might be the D (5 bases). The CDR3 loop spans 15 amino acids. Deletions cut 5 bases from V and 0 bases from J, with 11 bases between. Per the germline V gene, CDR1 is DFQATT and CDR2 is SNEGSKA (reference sequence).

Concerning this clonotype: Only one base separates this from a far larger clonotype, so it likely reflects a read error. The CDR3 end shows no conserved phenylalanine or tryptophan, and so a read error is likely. CDR3 in amino acids: CASSPGHTVTDTQYS. In nucleotides, the CDR3 is TGTGCCAGCAGCCCCGGACATACTGTCACAGATACGCAGTATTCT. The chain couples TRBV5-8 to TRBJ2-3; the D gene is possibly TRBD1 (5 bases). From germline, CDR1 is SGHTS and CDR2 YDEGEE. V dropped 4 bases and J dropped 2 bases, with 14 bases sitting between them. The CDR3 totals 15 residues.

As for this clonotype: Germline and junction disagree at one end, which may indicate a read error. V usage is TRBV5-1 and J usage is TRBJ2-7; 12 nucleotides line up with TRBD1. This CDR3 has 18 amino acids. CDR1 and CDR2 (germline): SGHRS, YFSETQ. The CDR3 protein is CASSGPGTGGGGSYEPYF. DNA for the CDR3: TGCGCCAGCAGCGGTCCCGGGACAGGGGGCGGCGGTTCCTACGAGCCGTACTTC.

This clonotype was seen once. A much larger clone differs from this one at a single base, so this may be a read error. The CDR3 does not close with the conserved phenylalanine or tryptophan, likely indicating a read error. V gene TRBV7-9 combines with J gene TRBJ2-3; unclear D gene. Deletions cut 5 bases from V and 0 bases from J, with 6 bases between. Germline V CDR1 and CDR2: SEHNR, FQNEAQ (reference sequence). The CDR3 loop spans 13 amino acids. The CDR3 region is CASSTGSTDTQYC. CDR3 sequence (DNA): TGTGCCAGCAGCACGGGTAGCACAGATACGCAGTATTGT.